This T cell receptor beta chain is drawn from a study of vaccination effects on CD4 cells after COVID-19. In the case of this clone: Antigen unknown.

An approximately ten-day culture period preceded the isolation of CD4+ T cells. V lost 7 bases to trimming and J lost 4 bases, with 15 bases between them. The CDR3 has 14 residues. Germline V gene sequence: CDR1 LNHDA, CDR2 SQIVND (reference sequence). Profiling relied on immunoSEQ multiplex PCR, and the TCRdb table lists in-frame clones only, not all of them. The sample yields more than 45,000 clones, 60% to 85% seen once. The chain couples TRBV19 to TRBJ2-3; a possible D gene is TRBD1 (5 bases). This clonotype originated in a human donor who received a COVID-19 vaccine. The sample here was CD4+ T cells from PBMCs cultured without peptide, taken before COVID-19 vaccination. The CDR3 protein is CASKSQGTSDTQYF. The CDR3 DNA reads TGTGCCAGTAAATCGCAGGGTACCTCAGATACGCAGTATTTT. The entire variable domain, with the rest obtained from reference TRBV19 and TRBJ2-3, is as follows: DGGITQSPKYLFRKEGQNVTLSCEQNLNHDAMYWYRQDPGQGLRLIYYSQIVNDFQKGDIAEGYSVSREKKESFPLTVTSAQKNPTAFYLCASKSQGTSDTQYFGPGTRLTVL.